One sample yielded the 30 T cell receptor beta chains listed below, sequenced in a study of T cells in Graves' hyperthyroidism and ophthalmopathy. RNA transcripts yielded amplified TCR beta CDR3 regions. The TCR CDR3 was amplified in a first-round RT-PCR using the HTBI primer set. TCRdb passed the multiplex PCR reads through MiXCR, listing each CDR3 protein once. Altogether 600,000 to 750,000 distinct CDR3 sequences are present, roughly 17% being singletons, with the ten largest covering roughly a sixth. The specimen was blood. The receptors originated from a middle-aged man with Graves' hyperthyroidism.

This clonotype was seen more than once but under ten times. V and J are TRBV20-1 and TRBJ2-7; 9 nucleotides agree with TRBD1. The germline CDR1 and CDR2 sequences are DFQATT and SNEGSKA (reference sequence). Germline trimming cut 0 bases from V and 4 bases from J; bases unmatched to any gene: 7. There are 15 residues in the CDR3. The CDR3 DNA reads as TGCAGTGCTAGAGATCCTAACAGGGGGCCATACGAGCAGTACTTC. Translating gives CSARDPNRGPYEQYF.

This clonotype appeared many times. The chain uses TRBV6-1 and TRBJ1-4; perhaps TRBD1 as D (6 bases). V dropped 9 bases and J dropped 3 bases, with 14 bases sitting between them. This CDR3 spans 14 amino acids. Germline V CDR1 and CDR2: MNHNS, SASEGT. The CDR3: CASSTGLANEKLFF. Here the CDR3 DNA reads TGTGCCAGTAGCACAGGGCTCGCTAATGAAAAACTGTTTTTT.

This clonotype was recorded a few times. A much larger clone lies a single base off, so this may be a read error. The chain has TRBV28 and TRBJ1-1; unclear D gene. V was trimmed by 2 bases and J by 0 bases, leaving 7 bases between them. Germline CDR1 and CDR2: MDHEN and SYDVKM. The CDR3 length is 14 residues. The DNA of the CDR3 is TGTGCCAGCAGTTTAGGGATTATGAACACTGAAGCTTTCTTT. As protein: CASSLGIMNTEAFF.

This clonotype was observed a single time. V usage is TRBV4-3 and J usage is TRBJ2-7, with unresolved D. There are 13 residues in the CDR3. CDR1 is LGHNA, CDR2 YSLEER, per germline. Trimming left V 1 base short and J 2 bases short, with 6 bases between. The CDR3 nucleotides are TGCGCCAGCAGCCAAGGGGCCACCTACGAGCAGTACTTC. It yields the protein CASSQGATYEQYF.

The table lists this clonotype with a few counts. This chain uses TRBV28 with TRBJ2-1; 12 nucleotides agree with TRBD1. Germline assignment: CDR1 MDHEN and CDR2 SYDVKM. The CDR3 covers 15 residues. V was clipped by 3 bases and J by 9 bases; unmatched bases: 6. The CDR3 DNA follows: TGTGCCAGCAGTTTCCCAGGGACAGGGGGCGGTGAGCAGTTCTTC. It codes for CASSFPGTGGGEQFF.

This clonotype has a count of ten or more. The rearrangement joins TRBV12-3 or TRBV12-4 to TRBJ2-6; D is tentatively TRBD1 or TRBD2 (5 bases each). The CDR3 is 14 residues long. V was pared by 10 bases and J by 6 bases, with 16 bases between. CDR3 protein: CATALGTLANVLTF. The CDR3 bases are TGTGCCACCGCATTGGGGACGTTGGCCAACGTCCTGACTTTC.

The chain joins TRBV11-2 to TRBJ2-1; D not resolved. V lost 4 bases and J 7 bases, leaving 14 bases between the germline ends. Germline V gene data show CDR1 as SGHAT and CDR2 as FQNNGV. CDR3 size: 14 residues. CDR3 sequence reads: CASSYATNRNEQFF. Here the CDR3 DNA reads TGTGCCAGCAGCTACGCCACGAATCGAAATGAGCAGTTCTTC.

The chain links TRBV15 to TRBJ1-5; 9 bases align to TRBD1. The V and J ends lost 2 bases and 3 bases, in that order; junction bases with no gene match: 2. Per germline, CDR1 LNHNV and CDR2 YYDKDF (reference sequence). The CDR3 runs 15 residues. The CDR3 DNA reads TGTGCCACCAGCAGATGGACAGGGGACAATCAGCCCCAGCATTTT. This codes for CATSRWTGDNQPQHF.

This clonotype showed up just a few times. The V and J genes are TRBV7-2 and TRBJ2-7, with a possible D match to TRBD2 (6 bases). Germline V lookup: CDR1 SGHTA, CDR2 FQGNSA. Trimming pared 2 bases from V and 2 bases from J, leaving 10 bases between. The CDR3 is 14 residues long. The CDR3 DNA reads TGTGCCAGCAGCTTAAGACTAGACCCCTACGAGCAGTACTTC. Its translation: CASSLRLDPYEQYF.

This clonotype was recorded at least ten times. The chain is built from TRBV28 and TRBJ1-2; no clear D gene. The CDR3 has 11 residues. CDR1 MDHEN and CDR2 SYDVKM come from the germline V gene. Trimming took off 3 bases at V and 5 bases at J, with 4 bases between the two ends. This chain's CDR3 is CASSLQYGYTF. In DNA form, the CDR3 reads TGTGCCAGCAGTTTGCAGTATGGCTACACCTTC.

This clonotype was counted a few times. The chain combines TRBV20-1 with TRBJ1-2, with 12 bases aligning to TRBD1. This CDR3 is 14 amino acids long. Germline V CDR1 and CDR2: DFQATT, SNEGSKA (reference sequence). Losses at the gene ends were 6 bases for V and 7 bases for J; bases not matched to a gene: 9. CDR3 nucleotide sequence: TGCAGTGCAGAGGGGGGACAGGGGGCGCTTGGCTACACCTTC. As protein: CSAEGGQGALGYTF.

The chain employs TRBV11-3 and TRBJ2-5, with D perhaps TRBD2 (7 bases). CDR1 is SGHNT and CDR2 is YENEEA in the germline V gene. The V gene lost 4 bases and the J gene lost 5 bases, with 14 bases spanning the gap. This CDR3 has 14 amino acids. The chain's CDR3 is CASSSGAGEETQYF. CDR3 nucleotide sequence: TGTGCCAGCAGCTCGGGGGCGGGGGAGGAGACCCAGTACTTC.

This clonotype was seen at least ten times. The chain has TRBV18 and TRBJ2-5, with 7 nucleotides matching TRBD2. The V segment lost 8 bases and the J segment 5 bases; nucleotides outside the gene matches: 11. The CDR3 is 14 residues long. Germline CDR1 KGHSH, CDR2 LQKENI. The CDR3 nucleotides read TGTGCCAGCGCGACCGGACTAGGAATGGAGACCCAGTACTTC. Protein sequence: CASATGLGMETQYF.

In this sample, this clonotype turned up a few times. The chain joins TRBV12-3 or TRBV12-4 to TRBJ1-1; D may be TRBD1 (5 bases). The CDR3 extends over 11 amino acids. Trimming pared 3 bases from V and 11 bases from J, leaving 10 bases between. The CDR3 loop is CASSFSRDAFF. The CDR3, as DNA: TGTGCCAGCAGTTTCTCCCGGGACGCTTTCTTT.

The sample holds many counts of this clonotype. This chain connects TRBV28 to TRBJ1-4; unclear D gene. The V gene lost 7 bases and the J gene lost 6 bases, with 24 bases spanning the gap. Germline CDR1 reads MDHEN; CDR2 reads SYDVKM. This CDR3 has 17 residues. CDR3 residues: CASNRAQVGVAYEKLFF. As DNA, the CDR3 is TGTGCCAGCAATCGGGCTCAGGTCGGGGTTGCCTATGAAAAACTGTTTTTT.

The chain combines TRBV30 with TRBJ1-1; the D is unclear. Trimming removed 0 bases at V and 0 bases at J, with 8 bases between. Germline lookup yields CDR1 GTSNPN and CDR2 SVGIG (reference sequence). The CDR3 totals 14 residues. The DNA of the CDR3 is TGTGCCTGGAGTGTACTTAGCCTGAACACTGAAGCTTTCTTT. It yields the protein CAWSVLSLNTEAFF.

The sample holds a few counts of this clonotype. The CDR3 is CASSQIPEGHPDTQYF. The CDR3 bases are TGTGCCAGCAGCCAAATCCCTGAAGGGCACCCAGATACGCAGTATTTT. The chain couples TRBV3-1 to TRBJ2-3; D is unclear. Looked up from germline, CDR1 is LGHDT and CDR2 is YNNKEL (reference sequence). CDR3 size: 16 residues. Trimming pared 2 bases from V and 4 bases from J, leaving 16 bases between.

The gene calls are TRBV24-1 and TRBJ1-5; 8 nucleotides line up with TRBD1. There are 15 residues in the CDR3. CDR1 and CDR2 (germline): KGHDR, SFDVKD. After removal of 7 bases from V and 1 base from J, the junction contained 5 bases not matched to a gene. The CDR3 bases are TGTGCCACCAGGGACCGGGACAGGAGCAATCAGCCCCAGCATTTT. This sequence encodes CATRDRDRSNQPQHF.

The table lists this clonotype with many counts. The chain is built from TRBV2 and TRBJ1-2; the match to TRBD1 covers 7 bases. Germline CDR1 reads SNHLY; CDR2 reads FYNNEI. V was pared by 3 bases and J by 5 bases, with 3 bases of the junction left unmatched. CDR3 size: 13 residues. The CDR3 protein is CASSEGQRYGYTF. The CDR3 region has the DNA TGTGCCAGCAGTGAGGGACAGCGGTATGGCTACACCTTC.

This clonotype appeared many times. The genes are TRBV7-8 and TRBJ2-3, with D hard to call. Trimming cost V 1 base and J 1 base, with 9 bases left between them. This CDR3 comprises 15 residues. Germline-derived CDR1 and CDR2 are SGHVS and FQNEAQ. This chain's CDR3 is CASSLEGLGTDTQYF. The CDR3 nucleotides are TGTGCCAGCAGCTTAGAGGGTTTAGGCACAGATACGCAGTATTTT.

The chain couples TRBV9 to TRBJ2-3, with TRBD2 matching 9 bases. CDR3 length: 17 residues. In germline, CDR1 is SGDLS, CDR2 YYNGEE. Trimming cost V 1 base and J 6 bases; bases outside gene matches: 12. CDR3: CASSVSPAAGGTDTQYF. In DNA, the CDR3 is TGTGCCAGCAGCGTATCCCCTGCAGCGGGAGGTACGGATACGCAGTATTTT.

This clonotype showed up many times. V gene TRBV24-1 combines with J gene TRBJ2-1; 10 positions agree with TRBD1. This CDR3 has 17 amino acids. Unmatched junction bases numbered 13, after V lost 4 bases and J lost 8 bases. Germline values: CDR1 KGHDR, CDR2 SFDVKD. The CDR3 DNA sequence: TGTGCCACCAGTGACCCCACGGACAGGGGGAGGATGGATGAGCAGTTCTTC. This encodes CATSDPTDRGRMDEQFF.

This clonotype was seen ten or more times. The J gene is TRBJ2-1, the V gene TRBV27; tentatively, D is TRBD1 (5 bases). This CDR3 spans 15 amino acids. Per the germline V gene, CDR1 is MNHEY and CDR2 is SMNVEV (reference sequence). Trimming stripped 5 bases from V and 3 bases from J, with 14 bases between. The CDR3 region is CASSPRQLSYNEQFF. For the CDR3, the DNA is TGTGCCAGCAGTCCCCGACAGCTGAGCTACAATGAGCAGTTCTTC.

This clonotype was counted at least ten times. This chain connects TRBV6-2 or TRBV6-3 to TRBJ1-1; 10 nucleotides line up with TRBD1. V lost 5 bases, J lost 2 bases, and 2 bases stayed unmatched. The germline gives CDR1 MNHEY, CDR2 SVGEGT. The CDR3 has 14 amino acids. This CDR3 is CASSDRGRNTEAFF. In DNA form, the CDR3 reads TGTGCCAGCAGTGACAGGGGGCGAAACACTGAAGCTTTCTTT.

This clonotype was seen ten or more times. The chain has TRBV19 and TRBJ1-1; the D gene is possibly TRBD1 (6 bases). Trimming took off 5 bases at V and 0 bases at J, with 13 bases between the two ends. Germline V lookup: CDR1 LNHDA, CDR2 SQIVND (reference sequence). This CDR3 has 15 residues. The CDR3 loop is CASSRTEPMNTEAFF. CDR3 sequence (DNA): TGTGCCAGTAGTCGGACAGAACCAATGAACACTGAAGCTTTCTTT.

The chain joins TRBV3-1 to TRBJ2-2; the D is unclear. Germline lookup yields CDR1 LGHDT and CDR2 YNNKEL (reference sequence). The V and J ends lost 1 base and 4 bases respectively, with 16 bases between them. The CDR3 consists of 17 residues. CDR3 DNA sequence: TGTGCCAGCAGCCAAGTCGTGTCGCAGGCCGGCACCGGGGAGCTGTTTTTT. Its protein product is CASSQVVSQAGTGELFF.

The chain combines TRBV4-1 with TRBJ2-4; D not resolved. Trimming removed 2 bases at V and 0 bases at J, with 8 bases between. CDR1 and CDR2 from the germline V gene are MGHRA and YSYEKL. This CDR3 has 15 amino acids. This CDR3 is CASSQLGLAKNIQYF. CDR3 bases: TGCGCCAGCAGCCAACTTGGCCTAGCCAAAAACATTCAGTACTTC.

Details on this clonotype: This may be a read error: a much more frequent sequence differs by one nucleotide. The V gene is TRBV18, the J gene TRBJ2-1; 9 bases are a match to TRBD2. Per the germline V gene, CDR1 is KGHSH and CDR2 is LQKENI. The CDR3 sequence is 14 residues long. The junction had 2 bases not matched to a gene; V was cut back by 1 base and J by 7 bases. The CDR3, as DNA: TGTGCCAGCTCACCACAGCTAGCGGGGAATGAGCAGTTCTTC. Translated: CASSPQLAGNEQFF.

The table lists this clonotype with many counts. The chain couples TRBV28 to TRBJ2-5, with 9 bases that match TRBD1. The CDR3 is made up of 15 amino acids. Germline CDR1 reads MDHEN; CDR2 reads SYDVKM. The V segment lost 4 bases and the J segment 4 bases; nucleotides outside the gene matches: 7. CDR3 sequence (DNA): TGTGCCAGCAGTTCCCGGACAGGGGAGACAGAGACCCAGTACTTC. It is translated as CASSSRTGETETQYF.

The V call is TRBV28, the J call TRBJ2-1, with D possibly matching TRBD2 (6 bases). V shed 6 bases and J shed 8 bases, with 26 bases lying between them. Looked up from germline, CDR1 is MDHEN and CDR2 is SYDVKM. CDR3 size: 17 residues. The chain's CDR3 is CASRSTGLAFLWDEQFF. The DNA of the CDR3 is TGTGCCAGCAGATCAACTGGTCTAGCGTTCCTTTGGGATGAGCAGTTCTTC.